These 31 T cell receptor beta chains share one sample of origin, sequenced in a study of molecular identifiers for immune sequencing clone quantification. Each CDR3 protein gets one entry after TCRdb re-called the PCR reads with MiXCR. The table records roughly 320,000 distinct CDR3 sequences, about a fifth of them present only once. The specimen sequenced was naive CD8+ T cells from blood, with Jurkat cell RNA spiked in. This sample's subset: FACS-sorted CD8+CD4-CCR7+CD45RA+ naive T cells. All receptors derive from a human donor in good health. Some libraries in this study had Jurkat cell RNA spiked in.

A note on this clonotype: A much larger clone is a single base away; this may be a read error. J is TRBJ2-1 and V is TRBV14, with TRBD2 matching over 10 bases. CDR1 SGHDN and CDR2 FVKESK come from the germline V gene. This CDR3 region has 13 residues. The CDR3 region is CGSSQALAGEQFF. The CDR3 nucleotides are TGTGGCAGCAGCCAAGCACTAGCGGGGGAGCAGTTCTTC.

Details on this clonotype: A clone one base away is much larger, so this may be a read error. The chain carries TRBV19 and TRBJ1-2; D not certain. This CDR3 comprises 13 residues. In germline, CDR1 is LNHDA, CDR2 SQIVND (reference sequence). The CDR3 nucleotides read TGTGCCAGTACGTACAGAACTAACTATGGCTGCACCTTC. It is translated as CASTYRTNYGCTF.

This clonotype occurred many times. This rearrangement joins TRBV6-2 or TRBV6-3 to TRBJ2-5; TRBD2 might be the D (6 bases). Trimming took 10 bases from V and 5 from J, leaving 17 bases between them. CDR1 and CDR2 from the germline V gene are MNHEY and SVGEGT. The CDR3 runs 13 residues. In DNA form, the CDR3 reads TGTGCCACCGAGTCGAGCGGGTCTGAGACCCAGTACTTC. Its protein is CATESSGSETQYF.

This clonotype was detected ten times or more. The chain uses TRBV5-1 and TRBJ1-1; D is perhaps TRBD1 (5 bases). The CDR3 is made up of 14 amino acids. Trimming left V 1 base short and J 4 bases short, with 11 bases between. The germline V gene has CDR1 SGHRS and CDR2 YFSETQ. DNA of the CDR3: TGCGCCAGCAGCTTGCGGCAGGGTAGCACTGAAGCTTTCTTT. Its protein product is CASSLRQGSTEAFF.

This clonotype was seen many times. The J gene is TRBJ2-3, the V gene TRBV7-8; the match to TRBD2 covers 10 bases. V shed 5 bases and J 5 bases; nucleotides not matched to a gene: 7. CDR1 is SGHVS and CDR2 is FQNEAQ in the germline V gene. There are 15 residues in the CDR3. The DNA of the CDR3 is TGTGCCAGCAGCATAACTAGCGGGGTTGGAGATACGCAGTATTTT. Translated: CASSITSGVGDTQYF.

This clonotype was seen many times. The chain is built from TRBV7-9 and TRBJ1-1; D unclear. V shed 1 base and J shed 6 bases, with 9 bases lying between them. This CDR3 contains 13 residues. Germline V CDR1 and CDR2: SEHNR, FQNEAQ (reference sequence). The CDR3 loop reads CASSLGGKAEAFF. DNA for the CDR3: TGTGCCAGCAGCTTAGGAGGAAAGGCTGAAGCTTTCTTT.

A few counts support this clonotype. A junction boundary mismatches the germline segment, possibly from a read error. The chain joins TRBV7-7 to TRBJ2-5; 7 nucleotides match TRBD1. Germline V gene sequence: CDR1 SSHAT, CDR2 FNYEAQ (reference sequence). The CDR3 is 16 residues long. CDR3 bases: TGTGCTAGCAGCACCACAGGGGCCAGGGGCCAAGAGACCCAGTACTTC. Residues: CASSTTGARGQETQYF.

Comment on this clonotype: The conserved final phenylalanine or tryptophan is absent from the CDR3, which likely points to a read error. V gene TRBV29-1 combines with J gene TRBJ1-1, with unresolved D. Between the trimmed V and J ends, which lost 2 bases and 7 bases, there was a span of 8 bases. The CDR3 contains 11 residues. The germline V gene has CDR1 SQVTM and CDR2 ANQGSEA. CDR3 nucleotides: TGCAGCGTTGAATATGGGGTTGAAGCTTTCCTT. Protein: CSVEYGVEAFL.

This clonotype was detected many times. The V and J genes are TRBV24-1 and TRBJ2-2; D is undetermined. The CDR3 contains 16 residues. Germline V gene sequence: CDR1 KGHDR, CDR2 SFDVKD. V gave up 1 base and J gave up 5 bases, with 13 bases separating them. The CDR3 DNA reads TGTGCCACCAGTGATTTAACTACGGTGGGAACCGGGGAGCTGTTTTTT. It yields the protein CATSDLTTVGTGELFF.

This clonotype was seen many times. The chain has TRBV6-5 and TRBJ2-3; either TRBD1 or TRBD2 may fit D (6 bases each). Germline V gene data show CDR1 as MNHEY and CDR2 as SVGAGI. The germline V and J ends were trimmed by 7 bases and 2 bases, with 13 bases remaining between them. This CDR3 region has 14 residues. The CDR3 DNA reads TGTGCCAGCATGGGTCGGGGGCCCACAGATACGCAGTATTTT. Its protein is CASMGRGPTDTQYF.

The chain joins TRBV6-2 or TRBV6-3 to TRBJ1-5; no clear D. CDR3 length equals 14 residues. Germline V gene data show CDR1 as MNHEY and CDR2 as SVGEGT. V shed 7 bases and J shed 2 bases, with 12 bases lying between them. The CDR3 sequence is CASTTVVGNQPQHF. The CDR3 nucleotides read TGTGCCAGCACGACGGTAGTGGGCAATCAGCCCCAGCATTTT.

This clonotype was seen repeatedly, ten times or more. V and J are TRBV28 and TRBJ2-5; 8 bases fit TRBD1. Germline V CDR1 and CDR2: MDHEN, SYDVKM. There are 14 residues in the CDR3. V lost 7 bases and J lost 6; bases outside the gene matches: 10. CDR3 nucleotide sequence: TGTGCCAGCAACCTCCAGGGGGCTCCTCAGACCCAGTACTTC. Its protein product is CASNLQGAPQTQYF.

This clonotype was recorded many times. The gene calls are TRBV29-1 and TRBJ2-1; D might be TRBD1 (6 bases). CDR1 and CDR2 from the germline V gene are SQVTM and ANQGSEA. The V end was cut by 4 bases, the J end by 0 bases, with 7 bases between. This CDR3 contains 13 residues. CDR3 coding DNA: TGCAGCGTTGGACAGGTCTCCTACAATGAGCAGTTCTTC. Residues: CSVGQVSYNEQFF.

This clonotype came up many times. CDR3 in amino acids: CASSQGPRDSGNTIYF. Written as DNA, the CDR3 is TGCGCCAGCAGCCAAGGCCCACGAGACTCTGGAAACACCATATATTTT. The chain carries TRBV4-1 and TRBJ1-3; D remains unclear. Germline CDR1 reads MGHRA; CDR2 reads YSYEKL. V shed 1 base and J shed 0 bases, with 10 bases lying between them. This CDR3 region has 16 residues.

This clonotype has ten or more counts. The chain uses TRBV7-9 and TRBJ2-7, with D possibly being TRBD1 (6 bases). The germline gives CDR1 SEHNR, CDR2 FQNEAQ (reference sequence). The CDR3 length is 14 residues. Trimming cost V 5 bases and J 3 bases, with 14 bases left between them. The CDR3, as DNA: TGTGCCAGCAGCACCGGGACAATCCTCTACGAGCAGTACTTC. As protein: CASSTGTILYEQYF.

In this sample, this clonotype turned up a few times. This could be a read error, since a much larger clone is one nucleotide away. The chain has TRBV19 and TRBJ2-4, with unresolved D. There are 14 residues in the CDR3. The germline gives CDR1 LNHDA, CDR2 SQIVND (reference sequence). The CDR3 DNA follows: TGTGCCGGTAGTCCCCTTTCGACCCCAAACATTCAGTACTTC. Encoded protein: CAGSPLSTPNIQYF.

In regard to this clonotype: A much larger clonotype is one base distant, so this may be a read error. The rearrangement links TRBV7-2 to TRBJ2-7, with D perhaps matching TRBD1 (5 bases). The CDR3 length is 14 residues. CDR1 is SGHTA and CDR2 is FQGNSA in the germline V gene. The V end was cut by 5 bases, the J end by 10 bases, with 21 bases between. As DNA, the CDR3 is TGTGCCAGCAGCGACGGAGCTTTCTCGGACAAACAGTACTTC. Translated: CASSDGAFSDKQYF.

In its sample, this clonotype was seen many times. V gene TRBV20-1 combines with J gene TRBJ1-1; D is perhaps TRBD1 (6 bases). With 6 bases removed from V and 0 bases from J, the gap between germline ends came to 11 bases. Per germline, CDR1 DFQATT and CDR2 SNEGSKA (reference sequence). This CDR3 is 13 amino acids long. The CDR3 loop reads CSATDRLNTEAFF. The CDR3 region has the DNA TGCAGTGCAACCGACAGGTTGAACACTGAAGCTTTCTTT.

Comments on this clonotype: Since a much larger clone is just one base distant, this may be a read error. The chain couples TRBV7-8 to TRBJ2-5; D remains unclear. CDR1 SGHVS and CDR2 FQNEAQ come from the germline V gene. Trimming stripped 5 bases from V and 5 bases from J, with 21 bases between. The length of the CDR3 is 16 residues. The CDR3 loop is CASSPGSWAIGETQYF. For the CDR3, the DNA is TGTGCCAGCAGCCCCGGCTCATGGGCCATTGGGGAGACCCAGTACTTC.

About this clonotype itself: A clone one base away is much larger, so this may be a read error. The V gene is TRBV4-3, the J gene TRBJ2-7; D remains unclear. The CDR3 spans 13 residues. In germline, CDR1 is LGHNA, CDR2 YSLEER. The CDR3 DNA reads TGCGACAGCAGCCAAGATCAGTTATACGAGCAGTACTTC. Residues: CDSSQDQLYEQYF.

This clonotype was seen more than once but under ten times. This chain links TRBV4-3 with TRBJ1-3; a weak D match, TRBD1 (6 bases). The CDR3 sequence is 17 residues long. The germline gives CDR1 LGHNA, CDR2 YSLEER. The ends were cut back, 0 bases at V and 0 bases at J, with 12 bases in the middle. The CDR3 sequence: CASSQDAGAHSGNTIYF. CDR3 in DNA: TGCGCCAGCAGCCAAGATGCAGGGGCCCACTCTGGAAACACCATATATTTT.

This clonotype was observed a single time. This may be a read error, as it is one base from a much larger clone. V usage is TRBV4-3 and J usage is TRBJ1-2, with D maybe TRBD1 (5 bases). The CDR3 length is 15 residues. The V gene's germline CDR1 is LGHNA and CDR2 YSLEER. Trimming pared 0 bases from V and 6 bases from J, leaving 14 bases between. The CDR3 DNA sequence: TGCGCCAGCAGCCAAGATCGATGGGGCCGCCATGGCTACACCTTC. Encoded protein: CASSQDRWGRHGYTF.

The table lists this clonotype with many counts. The rearrangement links TRBV6-2 or TRBV6-3 to TRBJ1-6, with D possibly TRBD1 on 5 matching bases. CDR3 size: 14 residues. CDR1 and CDR2 (germline): MNHEY, SVGEGT. Trimming removed 4 bases from V and 10 bases from J, with 14 bases in between. CDR3 sequence: CASSFDSSHSPLHF. The CDR3 DNA sequence: TGTGCCAGCAGTTTCGACAGCTCACACTCACCCCTCCACTTT.

This clonotype was seen more than once but under ten times. A read error may be the cause here, since a much bigger clone is one base away. This chain uses TRBV7-9 with TRBJ1-1; unclear D gene. The CDR3 has 16 residues. Germline CDR1 and CDR2: SEHNR and FQNEAQ (reference sequence). CDR3 coding DNA: TGTGCCAGCAGCTCTGAGGGCGCCGGGAGAAACACTGTAGCTTTCTTT. This sequence encodes CASSSEGAGRNTVAFF.

This clonotype has a count of ten or more. The V and J genes are TRBV7-2 and TRBJ2-7; D unresolved. Trimming removed 2 bases from V and 4 bases from J, with 6 bases in between. Germline V gene sequence: CDR1 SGHTA, CDR2 FQGNSA. There are 12 residues in the CDR3. Here the CDR3 reads CASSLIGYEQYF. In DNA form, the CDR3 reads TGTGCCAGCAGCTTAATTGGGTACGAGCAGTACTTC.

This clonotype was detected many times. The chain links TRBV25-1 to TRBJ1-1, with D unresolved. CDR1 is MGHDK, CDR2 SYGVNS, per germline. The CDR3 has 13 residues. V was cut by 4 bases and J by 3 bases, with 9 bases left in between. CDR3 protein: CASSVMEHTEAFF. CDR3 DNA sequence: TGTGCCAGCAGTGTAATGGAACACACTGAAGCTTTCTTT.

As concerns this clonotype: A much bigger clone sits one base away, suggesting this may be a read error. The chain couples TRBV7-9 to TRBJ2-2; D is undetermined. CDR3 length: 15 residues. Germline CDR1 and CDR2: SEHNR and FQNEAQ (reference sequence). Trimming cost V 5 bases and J 8 bases, with 18 bases left between them. CDR3 residues: CASSPTTPGRGELFF. The DNA for the CDR3 is TGTGCCAGCAGCCCGACGACCCCCGGAAGGGGGGAGCTGTTTTTT.

The chain recombines TRBV28 with TRBJ2-5; 12 positions agree with TRBD2. With V trimmed by 4 bases and J by 2 bases, 2 bases remained unmatched. CDR3 length: 15 amino acids. In germline, CDR1 is MDHEN, CDR2 SYDVKM. CDR3 bases: TGTGCCAGCAGTTCGGGACTAGCGGGTCAAGAGACCCAGTACTTC. The encoded protein is CASSSGLAGQETQYF.

This clonotype has ten or more counts. The rearrangement uses TRBV7-6 and TRBJ2-5, with D perhaps being TRBD1 or TRBD2 (5 bases each). With 5 bases removed from V and 9 bases from J, the gap between germline ends came to 10 bases. The CDR3 sequence is 11 residues long. Germline V gives CDR1 SGHVS, CDR2 FNYEAQ. CDR3 nucleotide sequence: TGTGCCAGCAGCAAGCTGGGGGCCCAGTACTTC. Amino acid sequence: CASSKLGAQYF.

Many counts were recorded for this clonotype. V usage is TRBV12-3 or TRBV12-4 and J usage is TRBJ2-3, with a tentative D call TRBD2 (7 bases). The CDR3 consists of 16 residues. Trimming pared 2 bases from V and 6 bases from J, leaving 18 bases between. DNA of the CDR3: TGTGCCAGCAGTTTATTAGGTGGGGGGGCAGAGGATACGCAGTATTTT. Translation gives CASSLLGGGAEDTQYF.

Details on this clonotype: A much more abundant neighbour one base away suggests this may be a read error. V gene TRBV9 combines with J gene TRBJ2-2; no clear D gene. V was clipped by 0 bases and J by 3 bases, with 18 bases between them. CDR1 and CDR2 (germline): SGDLS, YYNGEE. The CDR3 contains 18 residues. CDR3 amino acids: CASSVAGWTHEHTGELFF. The CDR3 nucleotides are TGTGCCAGCAGCGTAGCCGGTTGGACCCACGAGCACACCGGGGAGCTGTTTTTT.